A selection of T cell receptor beta chains follows, all from one sample in a study of CD8+ T cells in alopecia areata. The method was immunoSEQ multiplex PCR; TCRdb's version includes in-frame clones alone and lacks a portion of them. The sample yields some 130,000 clones, roughly 58% seen once. This specimen was CD4+ T cells sorted from blood, taken at week 0. The receptors here all came from a human donor with alopecia areata. Both conserved end residues are part of each CDR3. D genes are given only for firm matches. Only some rows state a clone size, as once, few, many or a class for expanded clones.

j_gene: TRBJ2-5
v_gene: TRBV4-1
d_gene: -
abundance: few
CDR3nt: TGCGCCAGCAGCCCATGGCAGCAAGAGACCCAGTACTTC
CDR3aa: CASSPWQQETQYF

j_gene: TRBJ2-7
v_gene: TRBV15
d_gene: -
abundance: -
CDR3nt: TGTGCCACCAGCAGAGATCGCACAGGGCGGGTGCAGTACTTC
CDR3aa: CATSRDRTGRVQYF

j_gene: TRBJ2-7
v_gene: TRBV7-8
d_gene: TRBD1
abundance: few
CDR3nt: TGTGCCAGCAGCACCTACAGGGGCCACGAGCAGTACTTC
CDR3aa: CASSTYRGHEQYF

j_gene: TRBJ2-2
v_gene: TRBV30
d_gene: TRBD2
abundance: -
CDR3nt: TGTGCCTGGAGTGTAAGGTGGAGCGGGATGAACACCGGGGAGCTGTTTTTT
CDR3aa: CAWSVRWSGMNTGELFF

j_gene: TRBJ2-3
v_gene: TRBV7-9
d_gene: -
abundance: -
CDR3nt: TGTGCCAGCAGCCCTCCGGGGCTAGCGAGAGAGGAATGGACAGATACGCAGTATTTT
CDR3aa: CASSPPGLAREEWTDTQYF

j_gene: TRBJ2-3
v_gene: TRBV5-6
d_gene: TRBD1
abundance: -
CDR3nt: TGTGCCAGCAGCGGGGGACAGAACACAGATACGCAGTATTTT
CDR3aa: CASSGGQNTDTQYF

j_gene: TRBJ1-1
v_gene: TRBV5-5
d_gene: -
abundance: -
CDR3nt: TGTGCCAGCAGCGGTGTGGGGGGTACTGAAGCTTTCTTT
CDR3aa: CASSGVGGTEAFF

j_gene: TRBJ2-7
v_gene: TRBV28
d_gene: -
abundance: -
CDR3nt: TGTGCCAGCAGTTCCCCCGGGACCGATTTGGGCGAGCAGTACTTC
CDR3aa: CASSSPGTDLGEQYF

j_gene: TRBJ2-5
v_gene: TRBV4-1
d_gene: TRBD2
abundance: -
CDR3nt: TGCGCCAGCAGCCAAGCGGGGACTAGGGAGACCCAGTACTTC
CDR3aa: CASSQAGTRETQYF

j_gene: TRBJ2-7
v_gene: TRBV19
d_gene: -
abundance: -
CDR3nt: TGTGCCAGTAGTAGAGACAGTACCTACGAGCAGTACTTC
CDR3aa: CASSRDSTYEQYF

j_gene: TRBJ1-2
v_gene: TRBV9
d_gene: -
abundance: -
CDR3nt: TGTGCCAGCAGCGCAAACTATGGCTACACCTTC
CDR3aa: CASSANYGYTF

j_gene: TRBJ1-2
v_gene: TRBV6-5
d_gene: -
abundance: -
CDR3nt: TGTGCCAGCAGTTACACGGGAAACTATGGCTACACCTTC
CDR3aa: CASSYTGNYGYTF

j_gene: TRBJ2-3
v_gene: TRBV7-2
d_gene: TRBD1
abundance: -
CDR3nt: TGTGCCAGCAGCCCCTTAGGACAGGGTGGCACAGATACGCAGTATTTT
CDR3aa: CASSPLGQGGTDTQYF

j_gene: TRBJ2-2
v_gene: TRBV4-1
d_gene: TRBD1
abundance: -
CDR3nt: TGCGCCAGCAGCCAAGAACAGGAGGACAGGGTCGTGCTGTTTTTT
CDR3aa: CASSQEQEDRVVLFF

j_gene: TRBJ1-2
v_gene: TRBV9
d_gene: -
abundance: -
CDR3nt: TGTGCCAGCAGCGTAGATGTCGGGGCAGATAACTATGGCTACACCTTC
CDR3aa: CASSVDVGADNYGYTF

j_gene: TRBJ1-4
v_gene: TRBV7-7
d_gene: -
abundance: few
CDR3nt: TGTGCCAGCAGCCCGACGGACGGTTATAATGAAAAACTGTTTTTT
CDR3aa: CASSPTDGYNEKLFF

j_gene: TRBJ1-3
v_gene: TRBV30
d_gene: -
abundance: -
CDR3nt: TGTGCCTGGAGGGGGGGGCTCCTCTCTGGAAACACCATATATTTT
CDR3aa: CAWRGGLLSGNTIYF

j_gene: TRBJ2-1
v_gene: TRBV25-1
d_gene: -
abundance: -
CDR3nt: TGTGCCAGCAGTGCCCTGGGGGCAGGGGATGAGCAGTTCTTC
CDR3aa: CASSALGAGDEQFF

j_gene: TRBJ2-5
v_gene: TRBV14
d_gene: -
abundance: -
CDR3nt: TGTGCCAGCAGCCATACACAGGGTCGACAAGAGACCCAGTACTTC
CDR3aa: CASSHTQGRQETQYF

j_gene: TRBJ2-2
v_gene: TRBV7-9
d_gene: TRBD1
abundance: -
CDR3nt: TGTGCCAGCAGCTTTGGGGACAGGGTGTCGCCCGGGGAGCTGTTTTTT
CDR3aa: CASSFGDRVSPGELFF

j_gene: TRBJ2-3
v_gene: TRBV5-6
d_gene: -
abundance: few
CDR3nt: TGTGCCAGCAGCTTAGGGAGGGATACGCAGTATTTT
CDR3aa: CASSLGRDTQYF

j_gene: TRBJ2-6
v_gene: TRBV6-1
d_gene: -
abundance: few
CDR3nt: TGTGCCAGCAGTGACCTCCGGCGGACGGTCTCTGGGGCCAACGTCCTGACTTTC
CDR3aa: CASSDLRRTVSGANVLTF